The 17 T cell receptor beta chains listed next were all sequenced from one sample in a study of blood T cells in healthy people across ages. The second PCR ran roughly 7 to 12 cycles with a sample-barcoded 5' primer and J-beta primers. TCRdb reanalysed the 5' RACE reads using MiXCR and keeps one entry per CDR3 protein. The sample includes about 730,000 distinct CDR3 sequences, around 40% of them seen just once. The sample taken for sequencing was blood. These receptors originate from an older woman in good health.

In this sample, this clonotype turned up many times. CDR3: CASSFPDSTDTQYF. The CDR3 DNA follows: TGCGCCAGCAGCTTTCCGGACAGCACAGATACGCAGTATTTT. The chain couples TRBV5-1 to TRBJ2-3; D uncertain. The CDR3 totals 14 residues. Germline V lookup: CDR1 SGHRS, CDR2 YFSETQ. Trimming took off 2 bases at V and 0 bases at J, with 7 bases between the two ends.

This clonotype was seen a handful of times. V and J are TRBV15 and TRBJ2-5, with D possibly TRBD2 on 6 matching bases. This CDR3 contains 15 residues. Deletions cut 0 bases from V and 3 bases from J, with 11 bases between. Per the germline V gene, CDR1 is LNHNV and CDR2 is YYDKDF (reference sequence). The DNA of the CDR3 is TGTGCCACCAGCAGAGAACCTTTAGCGGAAGAGACCCAGTACTTC. Protein sequence: CATSREPLAEETQYF.

The CDR3 region is CSVPSVQGEQYF. CDR3 in DNA: TGCAGCGTTCCCAGCGTCCAGGGCGAGCAGTACTTC. The chain has TRBV29-1 and TRBJ2-7, with a weak D call TRBD1 (5 bases). Per germline, CDR1 SQVTM and CDR2 ANQGSEA. V dropped 5 bases and J dropped 6 bases, with 14 bases sitting between them. The CDR3 extends over 12 amino acids.

This clonotype was picked up one time. The rearrangement joins TRBV9 to TRBJ2-2; D possibly uses TRBD1 or TRBD2 (5 bases each). Germline-derived CDR1 and CDR2 are SGDLS and YYNGEE. V lost 4 bases and J lost 5, with 15 bases in between. This CDR3 is 15 amino acids long. The DNA for the CDR3 is TGTGCCAGCAGCCCGGGGACGGTAGAAACCGGGGAGCTGTTTTTT. Its protein is CASSPGTVETGELFF.

Here the CDR3 DNA reads TGTGCCAGCAGCTCAGACGACGGCAGAGGTGAAAAACTGTTTTTT. This encodes CASSSDDGRGEKLFF. V and J are TRBV9 and TRBJ1-4; D remains unclear. The germline V gene encodes CDR1 SGDLS and CDR2 YYNGEE. CDR3 length equals 15 residues. Trimming took off 4 bases at V and 7 bases at J, with 17 bases between the two ends.

This clonotype was observed a handful of times. The rearrangement joins TRBV6-5 to TRBJ2-7; D uncertain. Trimming cost V 5 bases and J 0 bases, with 17 bases left between them. Germline loops: CDR1 MNHEY, CDR2 SVGAGI. The CDR3 is 16 residues long. The CDR3 is CASSKKDLRSSYEQYF. The CDR3 nucleotides read TGTGCCAGCAGTAAAAAGGACCTTAGGAGCTCCTACGAGCAGTACTTC.

This clonotype was seen more than once but under ten times. The genes are TRBV20-1 and TRBJ2-7, with 9 bases fitting TRBD2. Germline CDR1 DFQATT, CDR2 SNEGSKA (reference sequence). The CDR3 covers 15 residues. V dropped 0 bases and J dropped 0; count of bases not matched to a gene: 3. The chain's CDR3 is CSARDGRGGSYEQYF. The CDR3 nucleotides read TGCAGTGCTAGAGATGGGCGGGGGGGCTCCTACGAGCAGTACTTC.

This clonotype has just a few counts. The rearrangement links TRBV3-1 to TRBJ2-5; 8 bases fit TRBD2. The germline V gene encodes CDR1 LGHDT and CDR2 YNNKEL (reference sequence). There are 16 residues in the CDR3. V was pared by 0 bases and J by 3 bases, with 6 bases of the junction left unmatched. DNA for the CDR3: TGTGCCAGCAGCCAAGAGGCGCGGGGGGCCGAAGAGACCCAGTACTTC. Its protein product is CASSQEARGAEETQYF.

The gene calls are TRBV9 and TRBJ2-2; D unclear. CDR1 is SGDLS, CDR2 YYNGEE, per germline. CDR3 length: 14 amino acids. Between the trimmed V and J ends, which lost 2 bases and 6 bases, there was a span of 11 bases. The CDR3 protein is CASSVAQSPGELFF. CDR3 in DNA: TGTGCCAGCAGCGTCGCACAGTCGCCCGGGGAGCTGTTTTTT.

This clonotype was counted ten times or more. V and J are TRBV7-2 and TRBJ2-5; D unclear. Germline loops: CDR1 SGHTA, CDR2 FQGNSA. The CDR3 totals 12 residues. The V end was cut by 3 bases, the J end by 4 bases, with 6 bases between. The DNA for the CDR3 is TGTGCCAGCAGCTTGAGGCCAGAGACCCAGTACTTC. Its translation: CASSLRPETQYF.

This clonotype was detected only a few times. J is TRBJ2-1 and V is TRBV18; D is tentatively TRBD1 or TRBD2 (5 bases each). This CDR3 region has 16 residues. Germline V gives CDR1 KGHSH, CDR2 LQKENI. The V end lost 0 bases, the J end lost 10 bases, and 19 bases lay between the germline ends. The CDR3 region is CASSPPGTVKVDEQFF. The CDR3 DNA reads TGTGCCAGCTCACCACCCGGGACGGTCAAGGTCGACGAGCAGTTCTTC.

This clonotype has more than one count but fewer than ten. This chain uses TRBV18 with TRBJ2-3, with 9 positions matching TRBD2. V shed 0 bases and J 4 bases; nucleotides not matched to a gene: 5. The germline CDR1 and CDR2 sequences are KGHSH and LQKENI. This CDR3 is built from 16 residues. CDR3 region: CASSPPIAGGPDTQYF. CDR3 nucleotides: TGTGCCAGCTCACCACCGATCGCGGGGGGGCCAGATACGCAGTATTTT.

In its sample, this clonotype was seen many times. The rearrangement joins TRBV12-3 or TRBV12-4 to TRBJ1-5; TRBD1 aligns across 11 bases. Germline trimming cut 9 bases from V and 7 bases from J; bases unmatched to any gene: 11. This CDR3 is built from 15 residues. The CDR3 DNA reads as TGTGCCAGTCGGACAGGGGGCCCCCTGGGGCAGCCCCAGCATTTT. Translation gives CASRTGGPLGQPQHF.

A single count supports this clonotype. This rearrangement joins TRBV6-5 to TRBJ2-3; TRBD2 might be the D (5 bases). Germline CDR1 MNHEY, CDR2 SVGAGI. This CDR3 comprises 16 residues. V was clipped by 4 bases and J by 1 base, with 15 bases between them. The CDR3 nucleotides are TGTGCCAGCAGTTCCCCCGGGTCCGGGGGCACAGATACGCAGTATTTT. Its protein product is CASSSPGSGGTDTQYF.

The V and J genes are TRBV7-9 and TRBJ2-5, with D hard to call. The CDR3 is made up of 14 amino acids. Trimming removed 1 base at V and 2 bases at J, with 8 bases between. Germline V lookup: CDR1 SEHNR, CDR2 FQNEAQ (reference sequence). CDR3 sequence (DNA): TGTGCCAGCAGCTTAGTCCTCTTACAAGAGACCCAGTACTTC. Protein sequence: CASSLVLLQETQYF.

The rearrangement links TRBV20-1 to TRBJ2-3, with TRBD1 as a possible D gene (6 bases). Germline lookup yields CDR1 DFQATT and CDR2 SNEGSKA (reference sequence). V was pared by 5 bases and J by 0 bases, with 15 bases between. The CDR3 runs 15 residues. The chain's CDR3 is CSARTVRISTDTQYF. The CDR3 nucleotides are TGCAGTGCTCGGACAGTTCGGATTAGCACAGATACGCAGTATTTT.

This clonotype was counted only a few times. The chain joins TRBV6-1 to TRBJ2-1, with 12 bases that match TRBD2. CDR3 length: 15 amino acids. The V gene end was trimmed by 6 bases and the J gene end by 5 bases; junction bases not matched to a gene: 5. Per germline, CDR1 MNHNS and CDR2 SASEGT. CDR3 nucleotide sequence: TGTGCCAGCAGGCTAGCGGGAGGGATCAACAATGAGCAGTTCTTC. Translation: CASRLAGGINNEQFF.